Shown below are 27 T cell receptor beta chains from a single sample sequenced in a study of cytomegalovirus exposure and HLA in healthy donors. In the PCR, 60 Vbeta and 13 Jbeta primers were used. Here immunoSEQ multiplex PCR was the method, and the copy in TCRdb shows in-frame clones only, minus some. The profile covers around 140,000 clones, with over 70% appearing a single time and just over 4.5% taken by the ten largest. The sequenced material came from PBMCs. These receptors all come from a man between 35 and 55 years old in good health and CMV-seronegative.

This chain joins TRBV4-3 and TRBJ2-5, with D unresolved. CDR3 length: 13 residues. Germline CDR1 reads LGHNA; CDR2 reads YSLEER. The V and J ends lost 1 base and 5 bases respectively, with 8 bases between them. Written as DNA, the CDR3 is TGCGCCAGCAGCCAAGGAAGCACCGAGACCCAGTACTTC. Its translation is CASSQGSTETQYF.

This clone was detected a few times. The V gene is TRBV19, the J gene TRBJ1-1; D uncertain. This CDR3 region has 13 residues. Trimming shortened V by 0 bases and J by 1 base, and 3 bases separated the two germline ends. Germline CDR1 reads LNHDA; CDR2 reads SQIVND (reference sequence). The CDR3 loop reads CASSIDGNTEAFF. In DNA, the CDR3 is TGTGCCAGTAGTATAGACGGGAACACTGAAGCTTTCTTT.

The chain employs TRBV5-4 and TRBJ2-7; D is perhaps TRBD1 (6 bases). CDR3 length: 16 residues. Germline values: CDR1 SGHNT, CDR2 YYREEE (reference sequence). Trimming took 3 bases from V and 0 from J, leaving 16 bases between them. The CDR3 sequence is CASSSARDRSSYEQYF. CDR3 in DNA: TGTGCCAGCAGCTCCGCACGCGACAGGAGCTCCTACGAGCAGTACTTC.

The chain recombines TRBV4-1 with TRBJ2-6; tentative D call: TRBD1 (6 bases). Germline V gene sequence: CDR1 MGHRA, CDR2 YSYEKL. CDR3 size: 17 residues. With 4 bases removed from V and 2 bases from J, the gap between germline ends came to 15 bases. The CDR3 DNA sequence: TGCGCCAGCAGCCTCTATCAGGGGTCCCCTGGGGCCAACGTCCTGACTTTC. It specifies CASSLYQGSPGANVLTF.

This clone was counted a few times. The genes are TRBV5-6 and TRBJ1-3; 11 bases are a match to TRBD1. The CDR3 spans 15 residues. The ends lost 3 bases at V and 2 bases at J; junction bases unmatched: 1. Germline CDR1 is SGHDT and CDR2 is YYEEEE. In DNA form, the CDR3 reads TGTGCCAGCAGCTCGGGACAGGGGGCTGGAAACACCATATATTTT. Protein: CASSSGQGAGNTIYF.

The chain couples TRBV6-5 to TRBJ1-3; perhaps TRBD1 as D (5 bases). Trimming left V 0 bases short and J 0 bases short, with 9 bases between. The CDR3 consists of 16 residues. Germline values: CDR1 MNHEY, CDR2 SVGAGI. The chain's CDR3 is CASSYSTAYSGNTIYF. DNA for the CDR3: TGTGCCAGCAGTTACTCGACAGCCTACTCTGGAAACACCATATATTTT.

The chain couples TRBV4-1 to TRBJ1-1; D may be TRBD1 (5 bases). V was pared by 1 base and J by 5 bases, with 11 bases between. The CDR3 runs to 14 residues. The V gene's germline CDR1 is MGHRA and CDR2 YSYEKL. The CDR3 region has the DNA TGCGCCAGCAGCCAAGCGGGGGTGAGGACTGAAGCTTTCTTT. It encodes CASSQAGVRTEAFF.

This chain joins TRBV5-6 and TRBJ2-7, with 8 bases identical to TRBD1. Germline V CDR1 and CDR2: SGHDT, YYEEEE. V was clipped by 0 bases and J by 2 bases; unmatched bases: 4. The CDR3 contains 15 residues. The DNA of the CDR3 is TGTGCCAGCAGCTTGGCGCCGGGACAGGCCTACGAGCAGTACTTC. This sequence encodes CASSLAPGQAYEQYF.

This clone was seen a few times. This rearrangement joins TRBV5-3 to TRBJ1-2; 7 nucleotides line up with TRBD1. TRBV5-3 carries the ORF label, with uncertain function. The J segment lost 5 bases and the V segment lost 3 bases, leaving 13 bases of the junction unmatched. The CDR3 is 16 amino acids. CDR3 protein: CARSSEQDRRGYGYTF. The CDR3 bases are TGTGCCAGAAGCTCAGAGCAGGACAGGCGAGGGTATGGCTACACCTTC.

The CDR3 spells CATSRGSLETQYF. In DNA form, the CDR3 reads TGTGCCACCAGCAGGGGGAGTCTGGAGACCCAGTACTTC. The V gene is TRBV15, the J gene TRBJ2-5, with D possibly being TRBD2 (5 bases). V was clipped by 3 bases and J by 5 bases, with 10 bases between them. CDR3 length: 13 amino acids. Germline CDR1 is LNHNV and CDR2 is YYDKDF (reference sequence). Using reference TRBV15 and TRBJ2-5 for the parts outside the CDR3, the full variable domain is DAMVIQNPRYQVTQFGKPVTLSCSQTLNHNVMYWYQQKSSQAPKLLFHYYDKDFNNEADTPDNFQSRRPNTSFCFLDIRSPGLGDTAMYLCATSRGSLETQYFGPGTRLLVL.

The rearrangement links TRBV9 to TRBJ2-2, with TRBD1 as a possible D gene (5 bases). The V end lost 0 bases, the J end lost 3 bases, and 9 bases lay between the germline ends. CDR1 SGDLS and CDR2 YYNGEE come from the germline V gene. The CDR3 extends over 15 amino acids. The CDR3 region has the DNA TGTGCCAGCAGCGTAGCAGGACATGACACCGGGGAGCTGTTTTTT. This translates into CASSVAGHDTGELFF.

The chain joins TRBV11-1 to TRBJ1-1, with D possibly matching TRBD1 (5 bases). The CDR3 runs to 15 residues. Trimming removed 3 bases at V and 1 base at J, with 12 bases between. Looked up from germline, CDR1 is SGHAT and CDR2 is FQDESV (reference sequence). The CDR3 nucleotides read TGTGCCAGCAGCTTCCGGGTCGGGGGGAACACTGAAGCTTTCTTT. Protein: CASSFRVGGNTEAFF. Supplemented by reference TRBV11-1 and TRBJ1-1, the full variable domain reads EAEVAQSPRYKITEKSQAVAFWCDPISGHATLYWYRQILGQGPELLVQFQDESVVDDSQLPKDRFSAERLKGVDSTLKIQPAELGDSAMYLCASSFRVGGNTEAFFGQGTRLTVV.

The genes are TRBV18 and TRBJ2-7; 7 bases fit TRBD1. The germline V gene encodes CDR1 KGHSH and CDR2 LQKENI. The CDR3 contains 15 residues. V lost 3 bases, J lost 6 bases, and 11 bases stayed unmatched. CDR3: CASSPPDRVGGEQYF. The CDR3 DNA reads TGTGCCAGCTCACCCCCCGACAGGGTAGGAGGCGAGCAGTACTTC.

The rearrangement uses TRBV18 and TRBJ1-5; 11 nucleotides match TRBD1. The junction had 6 bases not matched to a gene; V was cut back by 5 bases and J by 6 bases. CDR3 length equals 15 residues. CDR1 is KGHSH and CDR2 is LQKENI in the germline V gene. CDR3 nucleotide sequence: TGTGCCAGCTCAGCAGGGACAGGGGGAAGTCAGCCCCAGCATTTT. Its translation: CASSAGTGGSQPQHF.

This sequence joins TRBV5-1 and TRBJ1-1; D is undetermined. This CDR3 spans 14 amino acids. CDR1 and CDR2 from the germline V gene are SGHRS and YFSETQ. Trimming pared 4 bases from V and 1 base from J, leaving 11 bases between. The CDR3 coding sequence is TGCGCCAGCAGCAGGCCAGCGACGAACACTGAAGCTTTCTTT. Encoded protein: CASSRPATNTEAFF.

In its sample, this clone was seen once. This chain uses TRBV6-1 with TRBJ1-2; D uncertain. This CDR3 has 12 amino acids. Germline V CDR1 and CDR2: MNHNS, SASEGT. The V and J ends lost 4 bases and 8 bases respectively, with 11 bases between them. CDR3 in DNA: TGTGCCAGCAGTGTCGGGGTTGGCGGCTACACCTTC. It specifies CASSVGVGGYTF.

Only one count was recorded for this clone. The rearrangement joins TRBV5-1 to TRBJ2-5; tentative D call: TRBD2 (6 bases). In germline, CDR1 is SGHRS, CDR2 YFSETQ. The CDR3 runs 14 residues. V was shortened by 4 bases and J by 3 bases, with 13 bases between the two germline ends. CDR3 amino acids: CASSTGLIKETQYF. The CDR3 DNA reads TGCGCCAGCAGCACGGGACTTATAAAAGAGACCCAGTACTTC.

The V gene is TRBV7-8, the J gene TRBJ2-7; tentative D call: TRBD2 (5 bases). The CDR3 runs 14 residues. V was shortened by 1 base and J by 6 bases, with 13 bases between the two germline ends. CDR1 and CDR2 from the germline V gene are SGHVS and FQNEAQ. DNA for the CDR3: TGTGCCAGCAGCTTAGGCGGACTTTCCGCCGAGCAGTACTTC. This sequence encodes CASSLGGLSAEQYF. The whole variable domain, filled in from reference TRBV7-8 and TRBJ2-7, reads GAGVSQSPRYKVAKRGQDVALRCDPISGHVSLFWYQQALGQGPEFLTYFQNEAQLDKSGLPSDRFFAERPEGSVSTLKIQRTQQEDSAVYLCASSLGGLSAEQYFGPGTRLTVT.

The chain couples TRBV14 to TRBJ2-7; D is perhaps TRBD1 (6 bases). V was cut by 0 bases and J by 0 bases, with 15 bases left in between. CDR1 and CDR2 from the germline V gene are SGHDN and FVKESK. This CDR3 is built from 17 residues. CDR3 sequence reads: CASSQDLETGDSYEQYF. The CDR3, as DNA: TGTGCCAGCAGCCAAGATCTGGAGACAGGCGACTCCTACGAGCAGTACTTC.

The CDR3 coding sequence is TGTGCCAGCAGTGGTCGTCGGGGGAAAGTCAAAAACATTCAGTACTTC. Its protein product is CASSGRRGKVKNIQYF. The chain combines TRBV2 with TRBJ2-4; a weak D match, TRBD2 (6 bases). V was shortened by 4 bases and J by 3 bases, with 16 bases between the two germline ends. The CDR3 has 16 residues. The V gene's germline CDR1 is SNHLY and CDR2 FYNNEI.

V and J are TRBV9 and TRBJ2-1; D might be TRBD1 (6 bases). The V end was cut by 6 bases, the J end by 0 bases, with 16 bases between. This CDR3 spans 16 amino acids. The germline CDR1 and CDR2 sequences are SGDLS and YYNGEE. CDR3 loop: CASTPPGQSSYNEQFF. In DNA, the CDR3 is TGTGCCAGCACCCCGCCCGGACAGAGCTCCTACAATGAGCAGTTCTTC.

V gene TRBV7-9 combines with J gene TRBJ1-3, with D unresolved. The CDR3 consists of 15 residues. V was cut by 2 bases and J by 0 bases, with 8 bases left in between. The germline V gene encodes CDR1 SEHNR and CDR2 FQNEAQ (reference sequence). The CDR3 protein is CASSLHSSSGNTIYF. The DNA for the CDR3 is TGTGCCAGCAGCTTACACTCGAGCTCTGGAAACACCATATATTTT.

This clone was observed a handful of times. The chain uses TRBV27 and TRBJ1-1; 8 nucleotides match TRBD1. The V and J ends lost 5 bases and 1 base, in that order; junction bases with no gene match: 6. Germline assignment: CDR1 MNHEY and CDR2 SMNVEV (reference sequence). The CDR3 extends over 15 amino acids. This chain's CDR3 is CASSPAGTGNTEAFF. The CDR3 DNA reads TGTGCCAGCAGTCCAGCAGGGACAGGGAACACTGAAGCTTTCTTT.

This clone was counted many times. The chain carries TRBV19 and TRBJ1-5; 9 nucleotides agree with TRBD1. J gave up 4 bases and V 5 bases, and 0 bases lay outside the gene matches. Germline loops: CDR1 LNHDA, CDR2 SQIVND (reference sequence). CDR3 length equals 13 residues. This CDR3 is CASSGTGNQPQHF. The CDR3 DNA follows: TGTGCCAGTAGTGGGACAGGGAATCAGCCCCAGCATTTT.

CDR3 nucleotide sequence: TGTGCCAGTAGTGAGGGACAGGGGCGCAATCAGCCCCAGCATTTT. Protein product: CASSEGQGRNQPQHF. This chain connects TRBV19 to TRBJ1-5, with TRBD1 identical over 10 bases. The trim removed 5 bases at V and 2 bases at J, leaving 3 bases unmatched. Germline-derived CDR1 and CDR2 are LNHDA and SQIVND (reference sequence). The CDR3 contains 15 residues.

This clone appeared once. The chain recombines TRBV6-6 with TRBJ2-3; D is undetermined. The CDR3 spans 12 residues. Germline V gene data show CDR1 as MNHNY and CDR2 as SVGAGI (reference sequence). The germline V and J ends were trimmed by 2 bases and 4 bases, with 4 bases remaining between them. CDR3 residues: CASSYVADTQYF. The CDR3 DNA reads as TGTGCCAGCAGTTACGTAGCAGATACGCAGTATTTT.

The chain recombines TRBV7-9 with TRBJ1-6; weak D call: TRBD1 (6 bases). V was pared by 5 bases and J by 1 base, with 15 bases between. CDR3 length: 17 residues. Germline V gives CDR1 SEHNR, CDR2 FQNEAQ (reference sequence). CDR3 nucleotide sequence: TGTGCCAGCAGCGCTTGGGGGGGCGCGTCCTATAATTCACCCCTCCACTTT. This translates into CASSAWGGASYNSPLHF.